This entry features one TCR beta chain sequence. Its target is not known. CDR1 and CDR2 from the germline V gene are SGHTA and FQGNSA. V was pared by 7 bases and J by 5 bases, with 8 bases of the junction left unmatched. The CDR3 consists of 14 residues. Sequencing used cDNA as its template, made by extracting RNA and reverse transcribing it. Assay used: immunoSEQ multiplex PCR; TCRdb lists only in-frame clones, some missing. The sample yields over 250,000 clones, 60% seen once. This entry belongs to a study of CD8+ T cells in alopecia areata. Study results and limitations: It was lesional scalp, especially alopecia totalis/universalis, that showed higher clonality than normal scalp. Treatment with tofacitinib significantly lowered scalp clonality and reduced expanded CD8+ clones among the top 100. Amid tofacitinib therapy, many expanded lesional clones stayed present in scalp and blood.

Treatment meaning: oral pan-JAK inhibitor, 5-10 mg twice daily. Cell sorting on a FACSAria was used to separate CD4+ and CD8+ T cells from the PBMCs. This chain joins TRBV7-2 and TRBJ2-1; 7 nucleotides line up with TRBD1. This clonotype originated in a human donor with alopecia areata. Here the sequenced sample was CD4+ T cells sorted from blood, taken between weeks 51 and 54, from a patient treated with tofacitinib. Here the CDR3 reads CASNRDREHNEQFF. The CDR3, as DNA: TGTGCCAGCAACCGGGACAGAGAACACAATGAGCAGTTCTTC.